The 2 T cell receptor beta chains presented below share a single source sample, sequenced in a study of T-cell memory formation after mild COVID-19 (dated by TCRdb to 2020 to 2022). Library prep was done by 5' RACE. Sequencer: Illumina NovaSeq 6000. Using fastp at Q25 and MiXCR, TCRdb reprocessed the public reads and kept productive beta chains. Under each unique CDR3 protein, matching rows form one entry showing the most common genes and DNA. Across this sample there are 580,000 or so distinct CDR3 sequences, with 17% seen only once. The top ten clonotypes cover approximately 8.1% of the sample. Sequenced: PBMCs or a T cell subset sorted from them (not recorded which). The receptor source for this set is an adult woman who had mild COVID-19 (a few samples of this study predate the infection). The sample titles of this study are shuffled in the database, so cell type and time point are left out; the donor was told from shared clones.

This clonotype was seen repeatedly, ten times or more. This chain connects TRBV5-6 to TRBJ1-2; D unresolved. CDR1 SGHDT and CDR2 YYEEEE come from the germline V gene. V lost 0 bases and J lost 2, with 5 bases in between. This CDR3 spans 13 amino acids. The CDR3 here is CASSLDGNYGYTF. As DNA, the CDR3 is TGTGCCAGCAGCTTGGACGGCAACTATGGCTACACCTTC.

The V gene is TRBV7-9, the J gene TRBJ2-3; 10 bases map to TRBD2. There are 16 residues in the CDR3. Germline values: CDR1 SEHNR, CDR2 FQNEAQ (reference sequence). V shed 5 bases, J shed 1 base, and the junction held 6 bases outside the gene matches. This chain's CDR3 is CASSELLAGGTDTQYF. The DNA for the CDR3 is TGTGCCAGCAGCGAACTTCTAGCGGGGGGCACAGATACGCAGTATTTT.